The T cell receptor (beta chain) described here comes from a study of blood T cells in healthy people across ages. Using a J-beta primer mix together with a sample-barcoded 5' primer, a second PCR was run for about 6 to 11 cycles. TCRdb called the 5' RACE reads again in MiXCR, with one record for every CDR3 protein. The sample has about 930,000 distinct CDR3 sequences; around 29% are singletons. Germline V gives CDR1 DFQATT, CDR2 SNEGSKA (reference sequence). The CDR3 is 14 amino acids. J lost 3 bases, V lost 3 bases, and 3 bases had no gene match. To note about this clonotype: Its antigen is unknown.

Study-wide findings and caveats: Roughly linear declines in TCR beta diversity per million T cells occurred with age.

Another study also made use of these data, one on T cells of mothers and their children. As reported in that work: Researchers found no T cell clones that were persistent and microchimeric.

The rearrangement links TRBV20-1 to TRBJ1-2, with TRBD1 identical over 11 bases. The receptor was derived from a woman aged 35 to 49 in good health. The sequenced sample was blood. CDR3 sequence reads: CSARGQGGDYGYTF. DNA of the CDR3: TGCAGTGCTAGGGGACAGGGGGGAGACTATGGCTACACCTTC.